Below are 32 T cell receptor beta chains sequenced from a single sample in a study of blood T cell repertoires in COVID-19 (dated by TCRdb to 2020 to 2021). The receptor library was made with the immunoSEQ multiplex PCR assay. This is the immuneACCESS table as TCRdb keeps it, with only in-frame sequences that have V and J called. A part of the clones is gone; compared with another copy, unresolved V genes explain less than half, and the rest is unexplained. In all, the sample holds 300,000 to 400,000 clones, and roughly 87% of those were seen once. The top ten clonotypes cover over 0.8% of the sample. Input material: PBMCs or T cells enriched from blood (not recorded which). The source is a woman aged 25 to 39 who had recovered from COVID-19.

V usage is TRBV19 and J usage is TRBJ1-6, with D possibly TRBD1 on 6 matching bases. There are 16 residues in the CDR3. Germline CDR1 reads LNHDA; CDR2 reads SQIVND (reference sequence). V lost 8 bases and J 0 bases, leaving 14 bases between the germline ends. As DNA, the CDR3 is TGTGCCAGTGCCGGGGGGCACACCTCCTATAATTCACCCCTCCACTTT. Protein sequence: CASAGGHTSYNSPLHF. Together with reference TRBV19 and TRBJ1-6, the CDR3 gives the full variable domain: DGGITQSPKYLFRKEGQNVTLSCEQNLNHDAMYWYRQDPGQGLRLIYYSQIVNDFQKGDIAEGYSVSREKKESFPLTVTSAQKNPTAFYLCASAGGHTSYNSPLHFGNGTRLTVT.

This clone occurred once. The rearrangement links TRBV7-9 to TRBJ2-2; TRBD1 agrees at 8 bases. V trimming: 4 bases; J trimming: 6 bases; junction bases outside the gene matches: 10. This CDR3 region has 16 residues. Germline V lookup: CDR1 SEHNR, CDR2 FQNEAQ (reference sequence). DNA for the CDR3: TGTGCCAGCAGCTCGGACAGGGTTCTAACACCCGGGGAGCTGTTTTTT. This encodes CASSSDRVLTPGELFF.

This clone was seen a few times. The chain is built from TRBV5-6 and TRBJ1-2, with D maybe TRBD1 (5 bases). V lost 5 bases and J lost 7, with 15 bases in between. CDR1 and CDR2 (germline): SGHDT, YYEEEE. The CDR3 sequence is 13 residues long. DNA for the CDR3: TGTGCCAGCAGGTTCCAGGGCCCGGGTGGCTACACCTTC. Translation gives CASRFQGPGGYTF.

The rearrangement links TRBV15 to TRBJ1-5, with no clear D. Looked up from germline, CDR1 is LNHNV and CDR2 is YYDKDF (reference sequence). There are 13 residues in the CDR3. The V gene lost 6 bases and the J gene lost 0 bases, with 6 bases spanning the gap. The CDR3 bases are TGTGCCACCAGTGCCTATAGCAATCAGCCCCAGCATTTT. It specifies CATSAYSNQPQHF. Full variable domain (missing parts from reference TRBV15 and TRBJ1-5): DAMVIQNPRYQVTQFGKPVTLSCSQTLNHNVMYWYQQKSSQAPKLLFHYYDKDFNNEADTPDNFQSRRPNTSFCFLDIRSPGLGDTAMYLCATSAYSNQPQHFGDGTRLSIL.

This sequence joins TRBV7-2 and TRBJ2-3, with D maybe TRBD1 (5 bases). The CDR3 contains 15 residues. Germline V CDR1 and CDR2: SGHTA, FQGNSA. V was shortened by 5 bases and J by 2 bases, with 14 bases between the two germline ends. The CDR3, as DNA: TGTGCCAGCAGCCCGATCGTGGACACCACAGATACGCAGTATTTT. It yields the protein CASSPIVDTTDTQYF.

V and J are TRBV11-2 and TRBJ2-3, with TRBD2 identical over 10 bases. CDR1 SGHAT and CDR2 FQNNGV come from the germline V gene. J lost 4 bases, V lost 7 bases, and 14 bases had no gene match. The CDR3 extends over 17 amino acids. The chain's CDR3 is CASTVRPKRGGPDTQYF. CDR3 nucleotides: TGTGCCAGCACCGTAAGACCCAAGCGGGGGGGCCCAGATACGCAGTATTTT. Drawing the rest from reference TRBV11-2 and TRBJ2-3, the complete variable domain is EAGVAQSPRYKIIEKRQSVAFWCNPISGHATLYWYQQILGQGPKLLIQFQNNGVVDDSQLPKDRFSAERLKGVDSTLKIQPAKLEDSAVYLCASTVRPKRGGPDTQYFGPGTRLTVL.

This sequence joins TRBV5-1 and TRBJ2-3; 9 nucleotides match TRBD1. Germline V gene data show CDR1 as SGHRS and CDR2 as YFSETQ. The V segment lost 1 base and the J segment 2 bases; nucleotides outside the gene matches: 5. CDR3 size: 16 residues. Here the CDR3 reads CASSLYRDRVTDTQYF. In nucleotides, the CDR3 is TGCGCCAGCAGCTTGTACCGGGACAGGGTCACAGATACGCAGTATTTT. Based on the CDR3 plus reference TRBV5-1 and TRBJ2-3, the full variable domain is KAGVTQTPRYLIKTRGQQVTLSCSPISGHRSVSWYQQTPGQGLQFLFEYFSETQRNKGNFPGRFSGRQFSNSRSEMNVSTLELGDSALYLCASSLYRDRVTDTQYFGPGTRLTVL.

The chain has TRBV19 and TRBJ1-1; 7 positions agree with TRBD1. Germline-derived CDR1 and CDR2 are LNHDA and SQIVND (reference sequence). The CDR3 has 15 amino acids. J lost 4 bases, V lost 3 bases, and 8 bases had no gene match. This CDR3 is CASSMLSGGGTEAFF. CDR3 DNA: TGTGCCAGTAGTATGTTATCAGGGGGAGGCACTGAAGCTTTCTTT.

The genes are TRBV5-8 and TRBJ2-5; TRBD2 matches 8 bases. V gave up 1 base and J gave up 3 bases; unmatched junction bases: 2. The CDR3 sequence is 14 residues long. Germline loops: CDR1 SGHTS, CDR2 YDEGEE. CDR3 loop: CASSLPGLEETQYF. The DNA of the CDR3 is TGTGCCAGCAGCTTGCCGGGACTAGAAGAGACCCAGTACTTC.

The rearrangement joins TRBV5-1 to TRBJ2-3; possible D gene TRBD1, 6 bases. V was shortened by 7 bases and J by 14 bases, with 20 bases between the two germline ends. The germline CDR1 and CDR2 sequences are SGHRS and YFSETQ. The CDR3 extends over 12 amino acids. The chain's CDR3 is CASSREGIGGYF. CDR3 in DNA: TGCGCCAGCTCCCGTGAGGGGATAGGGGGGTATTTT.

The V call is TRBV19, the J call TRBJ1-5, with 10 bases identical to TRBD1. Germline assignment: CDR1 LNHDA and CDR2 SQIVND (reference sequence). The junction had 7 bases not matched to a gene; V was cut back by 4 bases and J by 1 base. The CDR3 consists of 17 residues. CDR3 sequence: CASSTRTGGRSNQPQHF. The DNA for the CDR3 is TGTGCCAGTAGTACCAGGACAGGGGGAAGAAGCAATCAGCCCCAGCATTTT.

The rearrangement joins TRBV28 to TRBJ1-1; 9 positions match TRBD1. Trimming removed 5 bases from V and 1 base from J; junction bases left unmatched: 5. The CDR3 contains 15 residues. Germline CDR1 MDHEN, CDR2 SYDVKM. CDR3 nucleotides: TGTGCCAGCAGTGGTACAGGGGGCCCGAACACTGAAGCTTTCTTT. Translated, it gives CASSGTGGPNTEAFF.

The rearrangement uses TRBV5-1 and TRBJ1-2; 9 nucleotides agree with TRBD1. V lost 2 bases, J lost 5 bases, and 10 bases stayed unmatched. The CDR3 contains 16 residues. CDR1 SGHRS and CDR2 YFSETQ come from the germline V gene. In DNA form, the CDR3 reads TGCGCCAGCAGCTTACGAACAGCCGGGACAGGGTATGGCTACACCTTC. Its protein product is CASSLRTAGTGYGYTF.

The chain employs TRBV28 and TRBJ1-1, with unresolved D. The CDR3 length is 13 residues. Germline V gene lookup returns CDR1 MDHEN and CDR2 SYDVKM. The V and J ends lost 7 bases and 0 bases respectively, with 9 bases between them. DNA for the CDR3: TGTGCCAGCAAGAGCTATTTGAACACTGAAGCTTTCTTT. This encodes CASKSYLNTEAFF.

The chain recombines TRBV6-5 with TRBJ1-6, with 10 bases identical to TRBD1. Germline CDR1 is MNHEY and CDR2 is SVGAGI. The CDR3 runs to 15 residues. The V gene end was trimmed by 5 bases and the J gene end by 10 bases; junction bases not matched to a gene: 8. CDR3 nucleotide sequence: TGTGCCAGCAGTAATGACAGGGGGCCAAGGTCACCCCTCCACTTT. Translation gives CASSNDRGPRSPLHF.

This chain links TRBV7-9 with TRBJ2-2; a weak D match, TRBD1 (5 bases). The germline CDR1 and CDR2 sequences are SEHNR and FQNEAQ (reference sequence). V lost 2 bases and J 4 bases, leaving 5 bases between the germline ends. The CDR3 consists of 13 residues. The CDR3 spells CASSLRGTGELFF. The CDR3 coding sequence is TGTGCCAGCAGCTTAAGGGGCACCGGGGAGCTGTTTTTT.

The V and J genes are TRBV27 and TRBJ1-1; 7 nucleotides agree with TRBD1. V dropped 9 bases and J dropped 5; count of bases not matched to a gene: 9. The CDR3 consists of 13 residues. Per the germline V gene, CDR1 is MNHEY and CDR2 is SMNVEV (reference sequence). CDR3 residues: CARRQGPTTEAFF. The CDR3 region has the DNA TGTGCCAGGCGACAGGGACCCACTACTGAAGCTTTCTTT.

The rearrangement joins TRBV3-1 (or the pseudogene TRBV3-2) to TRBJ2-5, with 13 bases aligning to TRBD2. This CDR3 has 15 residues. The V segment lost 4 bases and the J segment 10 bases; nucleotides outside the gene matches: 9. Germline V gene data show CDR1 as LGHDT and CDR2 as YNNKEL (reference sequence). CDR3 in DNA: TGTGCCAGCAGCCCCTCGACTAGCGGGGGGAGGAGCCAGTACTTC. Translation: CASSPSTSGGRSQYF.

This sequence joins TRBV7-9 and TRBJ2-1; the match to TRBD2 covers 11 bases. Per germline, CDR1 SEHNR and CDR2 FQNEAQ (reference sequence). The CDR3 loop spans 15 amino acids. Trimming removed 6 bases from V and 7 bases from J; junction bases left unmatched: 8. CDR3 loop: CASSSLAGGLNEQFF. CDR3 sequence (DNA): TGTGCCAGCAGTTCCCTAGCGGGGGGCTTGAATGAGCAGTTCTTC.

The rearrangement links TRBV12-3 or TRBV12-4 to TRBJ1-5, with D unclear. This CDR3 is 13 amino acids long. Trimming took 5 bases from V and 9 from J, leaving 14 bases between them. The CDR3: CASSLSQVGPQHF. DNA of the CDR3: TGTGCCAGCAGTCTGTCCCAGGTGGGGCCCCAGCATTTT.

This clone was seen a single time. The chain joins TRBV28 to TRBJ2-1; 9 bases are shared with TRBD1. Germline lookup yields CDR1 MDHEN and CDR2 SYDVKM. The V gene end was trimmed by 6 bases and the J gene end by 7 bases; junction bases not matched to a gene: 13. This CDR3 is built from 16 residues. This CDR3 reads CASSSPGQGFGNEQFF. The CDR3 bases are TGTGCCAGCAGCTCTCCAGGACAGGGGTTTGGGAATGAGCAGTTCTTC.

The CDR3 bases are TGTGCCAGCAGCCGACAGGGTGATGAGCAGTTCTTC. This codes for CASSRQGDEQFF. The V and J genes are TRBV3-1 (or the pseudogene TRBV3-2) and TRBJ2-1; 7 nucleotides align to TRBD1. The V and J ends lost 4 bases and 8 bases, in that order; junction bases with no gene match: 2. This CDR3 region has 12 residues. Germline CDR1 is LGHDT and CDR2 is YNNKEL (reference sequence).

V and J are TRBV6-2 or TRBV6-3 and TRBJ2-7, with 9 nucleotides matching TRBD1. V was pared by 2 bases and J by 2 bases, with 7 bases of the junction left unmatched. Per the germline V gene, CDR1 is MNHEY and CDR2 is SVGEGT. CDR3 length: 16 residues. CDR3 sequence: CASSYQTGGYTYEQYF. CDR3 in DNA: TGTGCCAGCAGTTACCAGACAGGGGGTTACACCTACGAGCAGTACTTC.

V and J are TRBV3-1 (or the pseudogene TRBV3-2) and TRBJ2-6, with 8 bases lining up with TRBD2. There are 16 residues in the CDR3. Germline CDR1 reads LGHDT; CDR2 reads YNNKEL (reference sequence). J was trimmed by 1 base and V by 4 bases; bases with no gene match: 3. CDR3 bases: TGTGCCAGCAGCCTATCTAGCGGGTCTGGGGCCAACGTCCTGACTTTC. Protein: CASSLSSGSGANVLTF.

The V gene is TRBV6-1, the J gene TRBJ2-7; D is perhaps TRBD1 (5 bases). There are 14 residues in the CDR3. Germline CDR1 reads MNHNS; CDR2 reads SASEGT. Deletions cut 3 bases from V and 3 bases from J, with 12 bases between. The CDR3 reads CASSDNRFGYEQYF. The CDR3 DNA sequence: TGTGCCAGCAGTGACAACAGGTTCGGCTACGAGCAGTACTTC.

The chain has TRBV7-2 and TRBJ2-1, with 7 positions matching TRBD2. Germline trimming cut 1 base from V and 5 bases from J; bases unmatched to any gene: 8. Looked up from germline, CDR1 is SGHTA and CDR2 is FQGNSA. This CDR3 has 16 amino acids. CDR3 in amino acids: CASSLVVGGMDNEQFF. In nucleotides, the CDR3 is TGTGCCAGCAGCTTAGTAGTCGGGGGGATGGACAATGAGCAGTTCTTC.

This rearrangement joins TRBV18 to TRBJ1-4; D possibly corresponds to TRBD1 (6 bases). In germline, CDR1 is KGHSH, CDR2 LQKENI. CDR3 size: 14 residues. Trimming cost V 3 bases and J 7 bases, with 12 bases left between them. CDR3 DNA: TGTGCCAGCTCACCGGGGGCAGGGGTTGAAAAACTGTTTTTT. Protein: CASSPGAGVEKLFF.

J is TRBJ1-5 and V is TRBV30; D is possibly TRBD1 (5 bases). Deletions cut 1 base from V and 2 bases from J, with 12 bases between. Germline lookup yields CDR1 GTSNPN and CDR2 SVGIG (reference sequence). CDR3 length: 15 amino acids. This CDR3 is CAWSAGGTRNQPQHF. Written as DNA, the CDR3 is TGTGCCTGGAGTGCGGGGGGGACGCGCAATCAGCCCCAGCATTTT.

This chain joins TRBV6-5 and TRBJ1-6; the D is unclear. Germline-derived CDR1 and CDR2 are MNHEY and SVGAGI. CDR3 length: 14 residues. Trimming stripped 7 bases from V and 0 bases from J, with 7 bases between. CDR3 amino acids: CASKRSSYNSPLHF. The DNA of the CDR3 is TGTGCCAGCAAGCGCAGCTCCTATAATTCACCCCTCCACTTT.

This clone showed up just a few times. CDR3: CASSLFGDSNQPQHF. The CDR3 coding sequence is TGCGCCAGCAGCTTGTTCGGTGATAGCAATCAGCCCCAGCATTTT. V and J are TRBV5-1 and TRBJ1-5; no firm D call. The CDR3 is 15 amino acids. The V end lost 1 base, the J end lost 0 bases, and 8 bases lay between the germline ends. CDR1 is SGHRS and CDR2 is YFSETQ in the germline V gene.

The CDR3, as DNA: TGTGCCAGCAGACTAGCGGGGGGGCCTAGTTCCTACAATGAGCAGTTCTTC. This encodes CASRLAGGPSSYNEQFF. The chain joins TRBV7-2 to TRBJ2-1; TRBD2 agrees at 13 bases. This CDR3 is 17 amino acids long. Germline V gene sequence: CDR1 SGHTA, CDR2 FQGNSA. V lost 6 bases to trimming and J lost 1 base; unmatched junction nucleotides: 6. The whole variable domain, filled in from reference TRBV7-2 and TRBJ2-1, reads GAGVSQSPSNKVTEKGKDVELRCDPISGHTALYWYRQSLGQGLEFLIYFQGNSAPDKSGLPSDRFSAERTGGSVSTLTIQRTQQEDSAVYLCASRLAGGPSSYNEQFFGPGTRLTVL.

This chain joins TRBV14 and TRBJ1-3; D is undetermined. CDR3 length: 16 amino acids. CDR1 is SGHDN and CDR2 is FVKESK in the germline V gene. Trimming cost V 4 bases and J 0 bases, with 13 bases left between them. The CDR3 is CASSPPGRSSGNTIYF. Written as DNA, the CDR3 is TGTGCCAGCAGCCCCCCGGGGAGGAGCTCTGGAAACACCATATATTTT.